The entry below gives a single TCR beta chain sequence along with its context. What it recognizes is unknown. Germline CDR1 is SGHTA and CDR2 is FQGNSA. This CDR3 spans 17 amino acids. Trimming removed 1 base from V and 0 bases from J, with 13 bases in between. This entry comes from a study of cytomegalovirus exposure and HLA in healthy donors. Regarding the study as a whole: Earlier analysis yielded a pattern in which most TCR beta V segments were productive about 90% or about 30% of the time. In a later analysis, HLA-associated TCR beta chains were more clonally expanded than equally common others. A few chains tied to CMV proved CMV antigen-specific in vitro.

PCR was performed using 60 Vbeta and 13 Jbeta primers. Produced via immunoSEQ multiplex PCR; TCRdb's table is partial and in-frame only. The repertoire holds about 99,000 clones, with approximately 80% as singletons. Healthy bone marrow donors made up the donor group. The chain recombines TRBV7-2 with TRBJ2-4, with a weak D call TRBD1 (5 bases). The TCR originated in a woman aged 40 to 50 in good health and CMV-seronegative. The sequencing sample was made of PBMCs. CDR3 sequence (DNA): TGTGCCAGCAGCTTAGTTCAGGGTCTTTTAGCCAAAAACATTCAGTACTTC. As protein: CASSLVQGLLAKNIQYF.